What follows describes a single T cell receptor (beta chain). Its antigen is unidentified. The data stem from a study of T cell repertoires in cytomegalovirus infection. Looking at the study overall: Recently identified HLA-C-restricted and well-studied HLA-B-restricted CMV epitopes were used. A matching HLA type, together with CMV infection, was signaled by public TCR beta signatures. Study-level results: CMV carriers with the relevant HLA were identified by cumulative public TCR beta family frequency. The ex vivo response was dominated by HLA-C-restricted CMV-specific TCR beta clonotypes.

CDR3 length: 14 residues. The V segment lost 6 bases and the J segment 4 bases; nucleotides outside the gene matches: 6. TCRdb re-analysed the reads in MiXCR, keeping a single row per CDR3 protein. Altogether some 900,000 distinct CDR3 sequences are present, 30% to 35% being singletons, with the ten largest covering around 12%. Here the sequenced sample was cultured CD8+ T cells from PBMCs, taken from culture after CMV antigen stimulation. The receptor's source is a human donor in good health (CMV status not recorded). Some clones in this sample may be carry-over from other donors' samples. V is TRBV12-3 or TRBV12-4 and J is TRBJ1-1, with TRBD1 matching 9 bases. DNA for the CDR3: TGTGCCAGCAGGATAAACAGGGGGCTCACTGAAGCTTTCTTT. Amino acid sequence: CASRINRGLTEAFF.